This T cell receptor beta chain came from a study of cytomegalovirus exposure and HLA in healthy donors. A multiplex PCR was run with 60 Vbeta primers and 13 Jbeta primers. Profiled with immunoSEQ multiplex PCR; TCRdb holds only in-frame clones, not every one. Among over 150,000 clones, 77% were seen once, and the ten largest hold 7.4%. Trimming at V came to 5 bases and at J to 7 bases, leaving 11 bases not matched to a gene. The CDR3 has 18 amino acids. Germline V gene lookup returns CDR1 SEHNR and CDR2 FQNEAQ (reference sequence). The chain has TRBV7-9 and TRBJ2-1; 16 bases fit TRBD2. This TCR came from a male donor in good health and CMV-seropositive. The sample comprised PBMCs. The CDR3 here is CASSGRGLAGGRGNEQFF. DNA for the CDR3: TGTGCCAGCAGCGGACGGGGACTAGCGGGGGGGCGGGGAAATGAGCAGTTCTTC.